This note documents a single TCR beta chain sequence. Its cognate antigen is unknown. These data come from a study of blood T cells in healthy people across ages. Study results and caveats: Diversity estimated from one million T cells was considered an underestimate.

Germline CDR1 ENHRY, CDR2 SYGVKD. Trimming pared 11 bases from V and 2 bases from J, leaving 23 bases between. The CDR3 contains 16 residues. Primers used in a second PCR of roughly 6 to 11 cycles were a sample-barcoded 5' primer and a J-beta primer mix. MiXCR, applied by TCRdb to the 5' RACE reads, yields one record per CDR3 protein. Here the sample spans hundreds of thousands of distinct CDR3 sequences, under 25% being singletons. The TCR comes from a man in his 70s in good health. Sample: blood. The rearrangement joins TRBV10-3 to TRBJ2-3, with D possibly TRBD2 on 7 matching bases. CDR3 in DNA: TGTGCCTCAGGGGAGGGAGCGGGCCGAGCCACAGATACGCAGTATTTT. Its protein product is CASGEGAGRATDTQYF.